The following is a T cell receptor (beta chain) sequence with its context. This table comes from immunoSEQ multiplex PCR, and its TCRdb copy is limited to in-frame clones, with some not included. Of 950,000 to 1,200,000 clones detected, 77% appear once; the ten largest clones hold about 0.94%. This CDR3 is built from 15 residues. The ends were cut back, 5 bases at V and 4 bases at J, with 18 bases in the middle. Germline CDR1 and CDR2: SGHRS and YFSETQ. This record belongs to a study of shared clonotypes between healthy human individuals. For the study at large: CD4 naive cells filled three plates per donor, CD4 memory three, CD8 naive two and CD8 memory one.

J is TRBJ1-2 and V is TRBV5-1; D is uncertain. The sample was memory CD4+ T cells from PBMCs. Noted subset: CD45RA-negative fraction. The receptor was isolated from a man between 18 and 35 years old in good health. Some clones in this sample may be carry-over from other donors' samples. CDR3: CASRYTTEAGYGYTF. The DNA of the CDR3 is TGCGCCAGCAGATATACCACGGAAGCTGGCTATGGCTACACCTTC.